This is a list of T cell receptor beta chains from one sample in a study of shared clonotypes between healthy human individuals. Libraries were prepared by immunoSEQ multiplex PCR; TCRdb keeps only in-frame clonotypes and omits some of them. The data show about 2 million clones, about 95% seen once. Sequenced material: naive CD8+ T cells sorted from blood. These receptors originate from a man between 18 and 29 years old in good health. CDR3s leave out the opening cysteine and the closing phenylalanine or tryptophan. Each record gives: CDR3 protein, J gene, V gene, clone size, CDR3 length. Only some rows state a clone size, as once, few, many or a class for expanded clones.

cdr3_aa: ASSGRDRSWETQY
j_call: TRBJ2-5
v_call: TRBV7-9
clone_size: .
cdr3_length: 13

cdr3_aa: ASSDTQGLSNTEAF
j_call: TRBJ1-1
v_call: TRBV2
clone_size: .
cdr3_length: 14

cdr3_aa: ASSRGPLEQY
j_call: TRBJ2-7
v_call: TRBV5-6
clone_size: .
cdr3_length: 10

cdr3_aa: ASSLSLNTEAF
j_call: TRBJ1-1
v_call: TRBV27
clone_size: few
cdr3_length: 11

cdr3_aa: ASSSSAGGDGELF
j_call: TRBJ2-2
v_call: TRBV7-7
clone_size: once
cdr3_length: 13

cdr3_aa: AWSVPGMNTEAF
j_call: TRBJ1-1
v_call: TRBV30
clone_size: .
cdr3_length: 12

cdr3_aa: AWRGTGFTETQY
j_call: TRBJ2-5
v_call: TRBV30
clone_size: .
cdr3_length: 12

cdr3_aa: ASSLEGGDWFYEQF
j_call: TRBJ2-1
v_call: TRBV5-1
clone_size: .
cdr3_length: 14

cdr3_aa: ASSYEDRYNEQF
j_call: TRBJ2-1
v_call: TRBV7-9
clone_size: .
cdr3_length: 12

cdr3_aa: ASGTSVSYEQY
j_call: TRBJ2-7
v_call: TRBV4-1
clone_size: .
cdr3_length: 11

cdr3_aa: ASSFSGLEQY
j_call: TRBJ2-7
v_call: TRBV7-2
clone_size: .
cdr3_length: 10

cdr3_aa: ASSPENTEAF
j_call: TRBJ1-1
v_call: TRBV5-4
clone_size: once
cdr3_length: 10

cdr3_aa: ASSFGGGYEQY
j_call: TRBJ2-7
v_call: TRBV28
clone_size: .
cdr3_length: 11

cdr3_aa: ASSLGGGPGSSTDTQY
j_call: TRBJ2-3
v_call: TRBV7-9
clone_size: .
cdr3_length: 16

cdr3_aa: ASSIMRGSEQF
j_call: TRBJ2-1
v_call: TRBV19
clone_size: .
cdr3_length: 11

cdr3_aa: ASSPGNTIY
j_call: TRBJ1-3
v_call: TRBV19
clone_size: once
cdr3_length: 9

cdr3_aa: ASSRIKNEGQETQY
j_call: TRBJ2-5
v_call: TRBV4-3
clone_size: .
cdr3_length: 14

cdr3_aa: ASSESGTGAEDYEQY
j_call: TRBJ2-7
v_call: TRBV2
clone_size: .
cdr3_length: 15

cdr3_aa: ASSLGLAGGYEQY
j_call: TRBJ2-7
v_call: TRBV5-6
clone_size: .
cdr3_length: 13

cdr3_aa: ASSQDRTETQY
j_call: TRBJ2-5
v_call: TRBV4-3
clone_size: .
cdr3_length: 11

cdr3_aa: ASSLALGFSYEQY
j_call: TRBJ2-7
v_call: TRBV5-1
clone_size: .
cdr3_length: 13

cdr3_aa: ASSSTVFTGTGELF
j_call: TRBJ2-2
v_call: TRBV6-5
clone_size: .
cdr3_length: 14

cdr3_aa: ASSLLTSGPSSYNEQF
j_call: TRBJ2-1
v_call: TRBV11-1
clone_size: .
cdr3_length: 16

cdr3_aa: ASSRSPVSSLDPGELF
j_call: TRBJ2-2
v_call: TRBV4-2
clone_size: .
cdr3_length: 16

cdr3_aa: ASSVTLQGLLSYEQY
j_call: TRBJ2-7
v_call: TRBV28
clone_size: few
cdr3_length: 15

cdr3_aa: ASSLTGGADTQY
j_call: TRBJ2-3
v_call: TRBV7-3
clone_size: .
cdr3_length: 12